This TCR beta chain was profiled in a study of tumor and adjacent non-tumor tissue in lung cancer. The wider study: There were around 11 adenocarcinoma, 2 squamous cell carcinoma and 1 small cell lung cancer cases. Patients were aged roughly 31 to 76, 10 men and about 5 women, stage I to III. Broader study findings: TCR diversity was significantly greater in tumor than normal lung tissue.

This clonotype was detected only once. Antigen unknown. The junction differs from germline at one of its ends, possibly a read error. CDR1 and CDR2 from the germline V gene are DFQATT and SNEGSKA (reference sequence). CDR3 length: 19 residues. RNA was extracted from bulk tissue without any cell sorting. This non-tumor lung sample came from over 3 cm beyond the tumor edge. Newly diagnosed lung cancer patients had thoracic surgery in China, August–late 2014, without prior chemotherapy. The library came from three nested PCR rounds adapted from ARM-PCR protocols. TCRdb passed the multiplex PCR reads through MiXCR, listing each CDR3 protein once. The sample lists under 95,000 distinct CDR3 sequences, approximately 80% seen once, with around half in the top ten.

The sample taken for sequencing was distant non-tumor lung tissue. This sequence joins TRBV20-1 and TRBJ2-4; D not resolved. This receptor was obtained from a man aged 55 to 70 with non-small cell lung cancer. The CDR3 bases are TGCAGTGCTAGTGCTGTCGACCGGGCCCTACAAGTGGCCAAAAACATTCAGTATTTC. Translated, it gives CSASAVDRALQVAKNIQYF.